Listed below are T cell receptor beta chains from one sample, sequenced in a study of OX40 agonist ivuxolimab in advanced cancers. Profiling relied on immunoSEQ multiplex PCR, and the TCRdb table lists in-frame clones only, not all of them. This table holds about 110,000 clones, about nine tenths found once. The source was CD4+ or CD8+ T cells sorted from blood, collected in a trial of the OX40 agonist ivuxolimab. The receptor source for this set is an adult with an advanced solid tumor such as melanoma, head and neck, liver or kidney cancer. Both conserved end residues are part of each CDR3. The order of the fields is D gene, CDR3 length, V gene, clone size, J gene, CDR3 DNA, CDR3 protein. D genes are given only for firm matches. Clone size is stated in some rows and not others, as once, few, many or a class when expanded.

>NA|13|TRBV10-2|NA|TRBJ1-1
TGCGCCAGCAGTGGACAGGTGAACACTGAAGCTTTCTTT
CASSGQVNTEAFF
>NA|16|TRBV7-3|NA|TRBJ1-5
TGTGCCAGCAGCTCCAGACAGAACTTTAGCAATCAGCCCCAGCATTTT
CASSSRQNFSNQPQHF
>TRBD2|13|TRBV5-5|NA|TRBJ2-5
TGTGCCAGCAGCCTTAGCGGGGCGGGGACCCAGTACTTC
CASSLSGAGTQYF
>TRBD1|17|TRBV9|NA|TRBJ1-2
TGTGCCAGCAGCGTAGCAGGGGGCGTCCTTCAGTCAAGTGGCTACACCTTC
CASSVAGGVLQSSGYTF
>TRBD1|15|TRBV18|once|TRBJ2-5
TGTGCCAGCTCACTGCTGAACAGGGGGCAAGAGACCCAGTACTTC
CASSLLNRGQETQYF
>TRBD1|15|TRBV7-8|once|TRBJ2-7
TGTGCCAGCAGCTTCCGACAGGGGGTTTTCTACGAGCAGTACTTC
CASSFRQGVFYEQYF
>NA|13|TRBV29-1|NA|TRBJ1-2
TGCAGCGTTGAGGCCCCGGACGGCTATGGCTACACCTTC
CSVEAPDGYGYTF
>NA|18|TRBV13|NA|TRBJ2-1
TGTGCCAGCAGCTTATATGAGTGGGCGGGAAGCTCCTACAATGAGCAGTTCTTC
CASSLYEWAGSSYNEQFF
>NA|11|TRBV9|NA|TRBJ2-7
TGTGCCAGCAGCTTCGAGGGGGAGCAGTACTTC
CASSFEGEQYF
>NA|13|TRBV7-9|once|TRBJ2-3
TGTGCCAGCAGCAGTTTATTGGCAGATACGCAGTATTTT
CASSSLLADTQYF
>TRBD1|14|TRBV5-6|NA|TRBJ2-5
TGTGCCAGCAGCTTGGGTGGGGGACAGGGTGCCCAGTACTTC
CASSLGGGQGAQYF
>TRBD1|14|TRBV6-1|NA|TRBJ2-7
TGTGCCAGCGGAATAGGGGGACAGTACTACGAGCAGTACTTC
CASGIGGQYYEQYF
>NA|14|TRBV7-8|NA|TRBJ2-1
TGTGCCAGCAGCTTAGGACCTGGGAATGATGAGCAGTTCTTC
CASSLGPGNDEQFF
>NA|16|TRBV5-1|NA|TRBJ2-2
TGCGCCAGCAGCTTAAGTGCGGGATCCCCAACCGGGGAGCTGTTTTTT
CASSLSAGSPTGELFF
>NA|12|TRBV6-6|NA|TRBJ2-7
TGTGCCAGCAGTAGGGACGGACGGGAGCAGTACTTC
CASSRDGREQYF
>NA|11|TRBV20-1|NA|TRBJ2-7
TGCAGTGCTAGACGCTCCTACGAGCAGTACTTC
CSARRSYEQYF
>NA|13|TRBV7-2|NA|TRBJ2-1
TGTGCCAGCAGCCCCCCCTCCTACAATGAGCAGTTCTTC
CASSPPSYNEQFF
>TRBD2|13|TRBV13|NA|TRBJ2-1
TGTGCCAGCAGCAGGACTAGCGTCGGTGAGCAGTTCTTC
CASSRTSVGEQFF
>TRBD2|15|TRBV7-7|NA|TRBJ2-1
TGTGCTAGCAGCCTGGGGACTAGCGGTTACAATGAGCAGTTCTTC
CASSLGTSGYNEQFF
>NA|11|TRBV20-1|once|TRBJ2-1
TGCAGTCCCGTATTCTACAATGAGCAGTTCTTC
CSPVFYNEQFF
>TRBD1|13|TRBV6-1|NA|TRBJ1-1
TGTGCCAGCAGTGTTCAGGGGGACACTGAAGCTTTCTTT
CASSVQGDTEAFF
>TRBD1|15|TRBV5-1|NA|TRBJ2-1
TGCGCCAGCAGCTTTCCGGGACAGGGGGCAGGGGAGCAGTTCTTC
CASSFPGQGAGEQFF
>NA|16|TRBV13|NA|TRBJ2-2
TGTGCCAGCAGCTATCAAGGATGGATCAACACCGGGGAGCTGTTTTTT
CASSYQGWINTGELFF
>NA|13|TRBV5-1|NA|TRBJ1-2
TGCGCCAGCAGCTTGGATAAAGCCTATGGCTACACCTTC
CASSLDKAYGYTF
>NA|17|TRBV7-2|NA|TRBJ1-3
TGTGCCAGCAGCTTAGCAAGCCAGCTCAACTCTGGAAACACCATATATTTT
CASSLASQLNSGNTIYF
>TRBD1|13|TRBV30|once|TRBJ2-3
TGTGCCTGGAGCGGACAGGGTGCAGATACGCAGTATTTT
CAWSGQGADTQYF
>TRBD2|15|TRBV7-3|NA|TRBJ2-2
TGTGCCAGCAGCACCGGACTAGCGACGACCGGGGAGCTGTTTTTT
CASSTGLATTGELFF